The clone carrying this TCR beta chain has just a few counts. Its target is not known. The investigators reverse transcribed all of the isolated RNA, so they sequenced expressed TCRB transcripts. Produced via immunoSEQ multiplex PCR; TCRdb's table is partial and in-frame only. The sample consists of a few hundred thousand clones, approximately 13% of them appearing once. The data belong to a study of beta chain features in type 1 diabetes. Study conclusions and caveats: In all four CD4+ subsets, TCRB CDR3 length was significantly, moderately reduced in type 1 diabetes. Cells carrying high TCR expression could end up over-represented when cDNA is sequenced.

The CDR3 length is 14 residues. The germline V gene encodes CDR1 MDHEN and CDR2 SYDVKM. V dropped 6 bases and J dropped 4; count of bases not matched to a gene: 8. Sequenced material: naive CD4+ T cells from blood. This sequence originates from a woman aged 18-29 years with type 1 diabetes. V usage is TRBV28 and J usage is TRBJ1-2; 7 bases are a match to TRBD1. CDR3 loop: CASREQGNTYGYTF. DNA for the CDR3: TGTGCCAGCAGGGAACAGGGGAACACCTATGGCTACACCTTC.